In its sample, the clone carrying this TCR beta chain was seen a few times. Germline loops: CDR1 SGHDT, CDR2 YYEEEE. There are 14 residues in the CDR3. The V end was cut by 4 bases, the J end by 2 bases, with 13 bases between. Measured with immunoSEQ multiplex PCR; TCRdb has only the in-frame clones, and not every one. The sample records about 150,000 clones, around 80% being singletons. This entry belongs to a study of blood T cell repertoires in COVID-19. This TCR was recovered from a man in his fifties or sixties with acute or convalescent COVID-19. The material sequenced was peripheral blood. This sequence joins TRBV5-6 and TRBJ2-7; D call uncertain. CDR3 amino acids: CASSVRVVTYEQYV. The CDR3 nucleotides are TGTGCCAGCAGCGTCCGAGTTGTCACCTACGAGCAGTACGTC.